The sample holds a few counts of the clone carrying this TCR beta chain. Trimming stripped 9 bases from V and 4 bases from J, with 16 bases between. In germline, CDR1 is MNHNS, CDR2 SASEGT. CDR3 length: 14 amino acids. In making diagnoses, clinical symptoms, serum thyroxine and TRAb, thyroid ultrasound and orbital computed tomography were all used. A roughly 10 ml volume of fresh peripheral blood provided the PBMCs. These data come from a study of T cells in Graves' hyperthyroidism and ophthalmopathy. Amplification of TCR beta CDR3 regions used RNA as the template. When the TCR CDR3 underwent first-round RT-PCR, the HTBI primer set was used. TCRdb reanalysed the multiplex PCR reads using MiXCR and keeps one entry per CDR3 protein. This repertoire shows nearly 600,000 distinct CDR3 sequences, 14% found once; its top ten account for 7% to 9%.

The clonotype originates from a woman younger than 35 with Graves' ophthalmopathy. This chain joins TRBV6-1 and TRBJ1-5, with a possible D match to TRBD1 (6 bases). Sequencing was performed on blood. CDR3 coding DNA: TGTGCCAGTCAGGGGTCCGCATCGAATCAGCCCCAGCATTTT. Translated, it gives CASQGSASNQPQHF.